Many counts were recorded for the clone carrying this TCR beta chain. The source material, RNA transcripts, was used to amplify TCR beta CDR3 regions. TCR CDR3 regions were first amplified by RT-PCR with HTBI primers. TCRdb re-called the multiplex PCR reads through MiXCR, storing one row per CDR3 protein. Of 380,000 or so distinct CDR3 sequences in the sample, approximately 15% were seen once. The record originates from a study of T cells in Graves' hyperthyroidism and ophthalmopathy. The sequencing input was blood. The source of this sequence is a man aged 30 to 45 with Graves' hyperthyroidism that later progressed to Graves' ophthalmopathy.

CDR3 bases: TGTGCCAGCAGTTTAAGGGGAGGCAACTATGGCTACACCTTC. Protein product: CASSLRGGNYGYTF. The V and J genes are TRBV28 and TRBJ1-2; maybe TRBD1 (5 bases). V was clipped by 2 bases and J by 2 bases, with 9 bases between them. The CDR3 is 14 residues long. Germline loops: CDR1 MDHEN, CDR2 SYDVKM.